This T cell receptor (beta chain) was sequenced during a study of blood T cell repertoires in COVID-19. Overall study: Donors in the United States, Italy and Spain gave samples during acute or convalescent COVID-19.

Enrolled during active infection, Seattle patients were then followed longitudinally. V was pared by 2 bases and J by 2 bases, with 5 bases of the junction left unmatched. CDR3 length equals 15 residues. Germline V gene lookup returns CDR1 MGHRA and CDR2 YSYEKL. Original processing notes: From reference gene primer amplification, estimates of nucleated cell counts were derived. Method: immunoSEQ multiplex PCR; TCRdb's copy keeps in-frame clones and lacks some. The V and J calls and clone size come from that table; D and trimming were worked out from the DNA. The data hold 350,000 to 500,000 clones, with about 90% observed a single time.

This TCR came from a man between 18 and 35 years old with COVID-19, enrolled during active disease. The sequencing input was peripheral blood. The rearrangement uses TRBV4-1 and TRBJ1-1, with 7 bases fitting TRBD1. Here the CDR3 reads CASSQPGTENTEAFF. CDR3 nucleotides: TGCGCCAGCAGCCAACCCGGGACAGAAAACACTGAAGCTTTCTTT.